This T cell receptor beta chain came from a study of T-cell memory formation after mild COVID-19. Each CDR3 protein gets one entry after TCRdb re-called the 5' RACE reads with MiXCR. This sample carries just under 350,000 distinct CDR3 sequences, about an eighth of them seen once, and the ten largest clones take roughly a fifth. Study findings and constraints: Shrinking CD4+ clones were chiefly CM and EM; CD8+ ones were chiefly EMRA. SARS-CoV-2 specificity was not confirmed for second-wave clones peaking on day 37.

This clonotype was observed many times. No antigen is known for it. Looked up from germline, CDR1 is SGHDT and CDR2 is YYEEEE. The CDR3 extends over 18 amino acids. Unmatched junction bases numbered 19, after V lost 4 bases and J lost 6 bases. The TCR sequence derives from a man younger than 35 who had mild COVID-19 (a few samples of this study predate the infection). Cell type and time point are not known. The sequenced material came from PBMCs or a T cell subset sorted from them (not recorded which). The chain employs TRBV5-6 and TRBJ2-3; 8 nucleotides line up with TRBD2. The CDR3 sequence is CASSITPGRGVSEDTQYF. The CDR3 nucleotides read TGTGCCAGCAGCATCACTCCCGGGCGGGGGGTATCTGAGGATACGCAGTATTTT.